This entry features one TCR beta chain sequence. This entry is derived from a study of blood T cell repertoires in COVID-19. Overall study: Sites in the United States, Italy and Spain provided acute and convalescent COVID-19 samples. PBMCs, B-cell-depleted T cells, or T cells were the source of the cDNA or gDNA that made up the material.

Methods used by the authors: From reference gene primer amplification, estimates of nucleated cell counts were derived. Repertoires were generated with immunoSEQ multiplex PCR, while TCRdb's copy carries only in-frame clones and drops some. D and trimming come from the DNA, and the V and J calls and clone size come from that table. This table holds roughly 200,000 clones, less than 85% found once. The sequence derives from a woman between 70 and 85 years old with acute or convalescent COVID-19. The sequencing sample was made of peripheral blood.

The CDR3 DNA is TGTGCCAGCAGTTTATCGGATGAAAAACTGTTTTTT. Encoded protein: CASSLSDEKLFF. V gene TRBV28 combines with J gene TRBJ1-4; no clear D. The CDR3 has 12 residues. Germline V gives CDR1 MDHEN, CDR2 SYDVKM. The ends were cut back, 1 base at V and 6 bases at J, with 3 bases in the middle.